Below, 17 T cell receptor beta chains from the same sample are listed, as sequenced in a study of cytomegalovirus exposure and HLA in healthy donors. The PCR had 60 Vbeta and 13 Jbeta primers. Sequenced by immunoSEQ multiplex PCR; TCRdb stores in-frame clones only, minus some. The sample yields 110,000 or so clones, roughly 80% seen once. Sequenced sample: PBMCs. These receptor sequences come from a man aged 30-40 years in good health and CMV-seropositive.

This chain joins TRBV13 and TRBJ2-5; 10 bases agree with TRBD1. With V trimmed by 5 bases and J by 5 bases, 8 bases remained unmatched. The CDR3 has 15 amino acids. Per germline, CDR1 PRHDT and CDR2 FYEKMQ (reference sequence). CDR3 sequence (DNA): TGTGCCAGCAGCCGATCGACAGGGGGCTTCGAGACCCAGTACTTC. Its protein product is CASSRSTGGFETQYF. The full variable domain, completed using reference TRBV13 and TRBJ2-5, is AAGVIQSPRHLIKEKRETATLKCYPIPRHDTVYWYQQGPGQDPQFLISFYEKMQSDKGSIPDRFSAQQFSDYHSELNMSSLELGDSALYFCASSRSTGGFETQYFGPGTRLLVL.

This clone was seen a few times. The chain has TRBV4-3 and TRBJ1-1; D remains unclear. CDR1 LGHNA and CDR2 YSLEER come from the germline V gene. CDR3 length: 15 residues. V was trimmed by 2 bases and J by 0 bases, leaving 10 bases between them. As DNA, the CDR3 is TGCGCCAGCAGCCAAAAGACAACCATGAACACTGAAGCTTTCTTT. Its protein product is CASSQKTTMNTEAFF.

This clone has a handful of counts. The gene calls are TRBV7-8 and TRBJ1-2; D is possibly TRBD1 (6 bases). V was clipped by 5 bases and J by 3 bases, with 10 bases between them. Germline V gene data show CDR1 as SGHVS and CDR2 as FQNEAQ. This CDR3 is 13 amino acids long. The CDR3 sequence is CASSTHRDYGYTF. The CDR3 coding sequence is TGTGCCAGCAGCACCCACAGGGACTATGGCTACACCTTC.

V and J are TRBV5-1 and TRBJ2-3, with 7 nucleotides matching TRBD2. The CDR3 extends over 14 amino acids. Germline V gene lookup returns CDR1 SGHRS and CDR2 YFSETQ. J lost 3 bases, V lost 4 bases, and 5 bases had no gene match. The CDR3 region has the DNA TGCGCCAGCAGCCCACGGGGGGAGACAGATACGCAGTATTTT. Translation gives CASSPRGETDTQYF.

The chain has TRBV7-9 and TRBJ2-7, with TRBD1 identical over 7 bases. The CDR3 is made up of 13 amino acids. Per the germline V gene, CDR1 is SEHNR and CDR2 is FQNEAQ (reference sequence). Trimming cost V 5 bases and J 6 bases; bases outside gene matches: 7. This CDR3 reads CASSLDRDGEQYF. The CDR3 DNA is TGTGCCAGCAGCCTCGACAGGGACGGCGAGCAGTACTTC.

This chain connects TRBV27 to TRBJ1-1, with 9 bases that match TRBD1. The CDR3 contains 14 residues. V lost 6 bases and J lost 1; bases outside the gene matches: 3. Germline CDR1 and CDR2: MNHEY and SMNVEV (reference sequence). The CDR3, as DNA: TGTGCCAGCAGACAGACAGGGGGGAACACTGAAGCTTTCTTT. As protein: CASRQTGGNTEAFF.

This sequence joins TRBV10-3 and TRBJ2-7; maybe TRBD1 (6 bases). Trimming stripped 10 bases from V and 4 bases from J, with 20 bases between. The CDR3 contains 14 residues. Germline CDR1 is ENHRY and CDR2 is SYGVKD. The CDR3, as DNA: TGTGCCACCTGCGCTGGGGCAGGGGTGTACGAGCAGTACTTC. Its protein is CATCAGAGVYEQYF.

DNA for the CDR3: TGCGCCAGCAGCATGGGACAGGATGCAGATACGCAGTATTTT. This codes for CASSMGQDADTQYF. The rearrangement links TRBV5-1 to TRBJ2-3; 8 positions agree with TRBD1. Germline V lookup: CDR1 SGHRS, CDR2 YFSETQ. With V trimmed by 4 bases and J by 4 bases, 5 bases remained unmatched. This CDR3 spans 14 amino acids. The full variable domain, its missing parts supplied by reference TRBV5-1 and TRBJ2-3, is KAGVTQTPRYLIKTRGQQVTLSCSPISGHRSVSWYQQTPGQGLQFLFEYFSETQRNKGNFPGRFSGRQFSNSRSEMNVSTLELGDSALYLCASSMGQDADTQYFGPGTRLTVL.

The J gene is TRBJ2-6, the V gene TRBV19, with 11 bases aligning to TRBD1. This CDR3 comprises 18 residues. V shed 6 bases, J shed 6 bases, and the junction held 13 bases outside the gene matches. CDR1 is LNHDA and CDR2 is SQIVND in the germline V gene (reference sequence). The CDR3 sequence is CASSTVGTGGLAANVLTF. In nucleotides, the CDR3 is TGTGCCAGTAGCACCGTCGGGACAGGGGGTCTAGCGGCCAACGTCCTGACTTTC. The full variable domain, rest sourced from reference TRBV19 and TRBJ2-6, is DGGITQSPKYLFRKEGQNVTLSCEQNLNHDAMYWYRQDPGQGLRLIYYSQIVNDFQKGDIAEGYSVSREKKESFPLTVTSAQKNPTAFYLCASSTVGTGGLAANVLTFGAGSRLTVL.

The chain links TRBV15 to TRBJ2-5, with a weak D call TRBD2 (6 bases). The CDR3 has 14 residues. CDR1 LNHNV and CDR2 YYDKDF come from the germline V gene (reference sequence). V lost 1 base, J lost 5 bases, and 11 bases lay in between. The CDR3 DNA follows: TGTGCCACCAGCAGAGTTGGAGGGAGGGAGACCCAGTACTTC. Amino acid sequence: CATSRVGGRETQYF.

V is TRBV11-2 and J is TRBJ1-6; 9 bases map to TRBD1. Germline assignment: CDR1 SGHAT and CDR2 FQNNGV. Trimming at V came to 5 bases and at J to 7 bases, leaving 6 bases not matched to a gene. The CDR3 loop spans 15 amino acids. This CDR3 is CASSVRQGGNSPLHF. Here the CDR3 DNA reads TGTGCCAGCAGCGTACGACAGGGGGGAAATTCACCCCTCCACTTT.

This chain links TRBV18 with TRBJ1-1; no definite D call. V was pared by 3 bases and J by 5 bases, with 19 bases between. CDR3 length: 16 residues. Germline-derived CDR1 and CDR2 are KGHSH and LQKENI. CDR3 sequence reads: CASSPTTAELGTEAFF. DNA of the CDR3: TGTGCCAGCTCACCTACAACAGCTGAACTTGGGACTGAAGCTTTCTTT.

This rearrangement joins TRBV7-9 to TRBJ2-5; 8 bases are a match to TRBD2. CDR3 length equals 16 residues. The V and J ends lost 7 bases and 0 bases, in that order; junction bases with no gene match: 10. Germline-derived CDR1 and CDR2 are SEHNR and FQNEAQ (reference sequence). The CDR3 region is CASTTGRGGNQETQYF. The CDR3 coding sequence is TGTGCCAGCACCACCGGGAGGGGAGGTAACCAAGAGACCCAGTACTTC.

The rearrangement links TRBV7-2 to TRBJ2-3, with TRBD2 as a possible D gene (7 bases). Germline V CDR1 and CDR2: SGHTA, FQGNSA. The CDR3 is 16 amino acids. V dropped 2 bases and J dropped 0 bases, with 12 bases sitting between them. The CDR3 DNA reads TGTGCCAGCAGCTTATACCGGGGGGCTAGCACAGATACGCAGTATTTT. Its protein is CASSLYRGASTDTQYF.

The chain joins TRBV10-3 to TRBJ1-1; 8 bases are shared with TRBD1. There are 14 residues in the CDR3. Germline CDR1 ENHRY, CDR2 SYGVKD. V shed 7 bases, J shed 1 base, and the junction held 5 bases outside the gene matches. The CDR3 sequence: CAINPGTGNTEAFF. The CDR3 DNA sequence: TGTGCCATCAACCCGGGGACAGGGAACACTGAAGCTTTCTTT.

This chain uses TRBV18 with TRBJ1-2, with 8 bases fitting TRBD1. V gave up 5 bases and J gave up 6 bases; unmatched junction bases: 14. Germline lookup yields CDR1 KGHSH and CDR2 LQKENI. The CDR3 has 16 residues. The CDR3 protein is CASSVKDRAGENGYTF. DNA of the CDR3: TGTGCCAGCTCAGTAAAGGACAGGGCTGGGGAGAATGGCTACACCTTC.

This clone occurred once. The gene calls are TRBV7-3 and TRBJ1-2; no clear D gene. The CDR3 is made up of 13 amino acids. In germline, CDR1 is SGHTA, CDR2 FQGTGA. V dropped 4 bases and J dropped 8 bases, with 14 bases sitting between them. CDR3 in DNA: TGTGCCAGCAGCTCCGGGTCGAGTGGGGGCTACACCTTC. As protein: CASSSGSSGGYTF.